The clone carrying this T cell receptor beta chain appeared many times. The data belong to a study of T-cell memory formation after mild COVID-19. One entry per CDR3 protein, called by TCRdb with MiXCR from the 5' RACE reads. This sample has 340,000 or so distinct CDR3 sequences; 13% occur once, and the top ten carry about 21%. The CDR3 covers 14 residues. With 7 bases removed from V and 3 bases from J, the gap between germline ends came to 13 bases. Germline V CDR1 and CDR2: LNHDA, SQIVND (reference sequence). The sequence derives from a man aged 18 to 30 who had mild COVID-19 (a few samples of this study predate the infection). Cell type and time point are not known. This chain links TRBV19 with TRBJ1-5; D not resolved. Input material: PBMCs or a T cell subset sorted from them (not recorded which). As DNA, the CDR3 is TGTGCCAGTAACCCTCCAGCGCCCAATCAGCCCCAGCATTTT. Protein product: CASNPPAPNQPQHF.